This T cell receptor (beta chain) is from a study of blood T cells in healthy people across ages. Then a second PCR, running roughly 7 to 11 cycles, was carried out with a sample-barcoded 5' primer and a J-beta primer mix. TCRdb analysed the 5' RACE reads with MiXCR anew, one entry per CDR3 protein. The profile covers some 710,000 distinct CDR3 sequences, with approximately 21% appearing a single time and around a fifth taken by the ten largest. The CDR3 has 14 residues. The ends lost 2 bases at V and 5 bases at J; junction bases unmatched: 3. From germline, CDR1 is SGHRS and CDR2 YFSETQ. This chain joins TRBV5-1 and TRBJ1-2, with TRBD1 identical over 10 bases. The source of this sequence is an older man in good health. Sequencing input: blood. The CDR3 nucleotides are TGCGCCAGCAGCTTCGGGACAGGGGAATATGGCTACACCTTC. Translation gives CASSFGTGEYGYTF.